This T cell receptor (beta chain) is drawn from a study of T cell responses to AZD1222 COVID-19 vaccine. Study results and limitations: Most donors were white British, females outnumbered males, and clonal diversity was possibly underestimated. Dominant at 160-218 and 743-854, vaccine-associated CD4 TCRs also spanned spike. After the peak T cell response, and only then, were repertoires sampled.

CDR1 and CDR2 from the germline V gene are SGHVS and FNYEAQ. V was pared by 4 bases and J by 1 base, with 15 bases between. The CDR3 has 16 residues. Generated by immunoSEQ multiplex PCR, the TCRdb table keeps only in-frame clones and is missing some. The sample records approximately 160,000 clones, just under 95% being singletons. This clone was found once. Antigen: not known. This TCR derives from an adult in good health. The rearrangement links TRBV7-6 to TRBJ2-3, with a possible D match to TRBD2 (6 bases). This specimen was peripheral blood, taken on day 0 of AZD1222 vaccination. The CDR3 DNA sequence: TGTGCCAGCAGCTCTAGCGTCGCCACAGGCACAGATACGCAGTATTTT. Translated, it gives CASSSSVATGTDTQYF.